The text below deals with one T cell receptor beta chain. The method was immunoSEQ multiplex PCR; TCRdb's version includes in-frame clones alone and lacks a portion of them. There are about 160,000 clones in the sample; approximately 94% occur only once, and 11% to 15% lies in the top ten. This sample stems from a study of control samples from healthy donors and cancer patients. The CDR3 spans 15 residues. V lost 4 bases, J lost 4 bases, and 6 bases stayed unmatched. Germline assignment: CDR1 SGHRS and CDR2 YFSETQ. The specimen sequenced was PBMCs. The chain uses TRBV5-1 and TRBJ1-5; 9 bases map to TRBD1. The clonotype comes from a man aged 55 to 70 with colorectal cancer. CDR3 protein: CASSADRGWNQPQHF. Here the CDR3 DNA reads TGCGCCAGCAGCGCGGACAGGGGTTGGAATCAGCCCCAGCATTTT.